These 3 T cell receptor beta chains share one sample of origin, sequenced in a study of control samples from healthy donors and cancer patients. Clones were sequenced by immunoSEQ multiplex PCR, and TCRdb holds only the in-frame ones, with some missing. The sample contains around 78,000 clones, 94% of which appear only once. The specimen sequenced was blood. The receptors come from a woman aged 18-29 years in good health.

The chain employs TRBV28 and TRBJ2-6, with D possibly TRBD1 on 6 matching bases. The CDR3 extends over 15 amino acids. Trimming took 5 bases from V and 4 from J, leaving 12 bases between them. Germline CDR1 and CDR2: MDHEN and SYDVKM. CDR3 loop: CASSPQGTGANVLTF. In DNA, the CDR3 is TGTGCCAGCAGTCCACAGGGTACCGGGGCCAACGTCCTGACTTTC. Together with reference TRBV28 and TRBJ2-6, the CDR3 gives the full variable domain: DVKVTQSSRYLVKRTGEKVFLECVQDMDHENMFWYRQDPGLGLRLIYFSYDVKMKEKGDIPEGYSVSREKKERFSLILESASTNQTSMYLCASSPQGTGANVLTFGAGSRLTVL.

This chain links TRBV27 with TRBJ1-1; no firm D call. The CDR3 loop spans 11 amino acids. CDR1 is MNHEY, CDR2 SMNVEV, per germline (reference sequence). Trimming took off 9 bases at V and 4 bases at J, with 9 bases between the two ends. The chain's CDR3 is CASRTGTEAFF. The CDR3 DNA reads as TGTGCCAGTAGGACGGGCACTGAAGCTTTCTTT.

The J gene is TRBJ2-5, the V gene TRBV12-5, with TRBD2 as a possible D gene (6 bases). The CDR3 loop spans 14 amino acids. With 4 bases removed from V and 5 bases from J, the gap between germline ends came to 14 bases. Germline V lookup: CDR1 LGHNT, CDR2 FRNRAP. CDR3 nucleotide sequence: TGTGCTAGTGGTTCGGGTGGCGGGACGGAGACCCAGTACTTC. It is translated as CASGSGGGTETQYF.